This TCR beta chain was sequenced during a study of identical twins. Whole-study results and caveats: Excess low generation probability was seen in twin-shared out-of-frame alpha sequences.

The CDR3 runs 14 residues. Germline CDR1 reads SNHLY; CDR2 reads FYNNEI. J gave up 0 bases and V 7 bases, and 3 bases lay outside the gene matches. TCRdb reprocessed the 5' RACE reads with MiXCR, giving one entry per CDR3 protein. The sample contains more than 200,000 distinct CDR3 sequences, about 14% of which appear only once. This clonotype was seen a handful of times. As yet, its antigen is unknown. Sequenced input: memory (CD45RO+) T cells sorted from blood. This rearrangement joins TRBV2 to TRBJ2-7; 10 bases map to TRBD2. The TCR originated in a woman in her late teens or twenties in good health. DNA of the CDR3: TGTGCCAGCATCGGACTAGCGGACTCCTACGAGCAGTACTTC. It yields the protein CASIGLADSYEQYF.